This T cell receptor (beta chain) derives from a study of T cell changes during pregnancy in multiple sclerosis (dated by TCRdb to the late 2010s). Turning to the overall study: The study looked at changes in the T cell repertoire across pregnancy in women with multiple sclerosis.

As concerns this clone: Its specific antigen is unknown. The input lacks base qualities; no much larger clone sits a single base away.

From cysteine to phenylalanine, the CDR3 is 14 amino acids long. Of all the DNA, just the CDR3 is kept, 42 bases in frame from base 1. For CDR1 and CDR2, the germline V gene (reference sequence) lists LNHDA and SQIVND. Trimming takes 1 base from V and 6 bases from J, and the germline ends sit 9 bases apart. Libraries were constructed by the immunoSEQ multiplex PCR assay. TCRdb stores this immuneACCESS table with in-frame sequences only. Part of the clones is absent; in the studies checked, under half of the shortfall reflects unresolved V genes, and no reason is known for the rest. This sample lists 41,000 or so clones; around nine tenths were detected once. The top ten hold 6.5% to 8.5% of the sample.

Here the sequenced sample was CD8+ T cells from peripheral blood mononuclear cells, taken in the third trimester of pregnancy. The clonotype originates from a female donor with multiple sclerosis, enrolled in a pregnancy study. Rearrangement joined TRBV19 to TRBJ2-2; no D segment can be confidently identified. This receptor carries the CDR3 CASSIVQDAGELFF. The nucleotide sequence reads as follows: TGTGCCAGTAGTATAGTTCAGGATGCCGGGGAGCTGTTTTTT.